These 11 T cell receptor beta chains were all obtained from the same sample, sequenced in a study of T cells after yellow fever vaccination. MiXCR, applied by TCRdb to the 5' RACE reads, yields one record per CDR3 protein. The sample has about 42,000 distinct CDR3 sequences; 5.5% to 7.5% are singletons. The sample here was PBMCs, either bulk or a sorted T-cell subset (CD4+, CD8+, memory, or dextramer-sorted; not recorded which), taken 45 days after the yellow fever booster vaccination. The receptor set was obtained from a man under 40 who received the YFV17D yellow fever vaccine.

This clonotype was observed many times. The chain recombines TRBV5-1 with TRBJ2-5; D may match TRBD1 or TRBD2 (5 bases each). Germline assignment: CDR1 SGHRS and CDR2 YFSETQ. V lost 0 bases and J 5 bases, leaving 14 bases between the germline ends. CDR3 length equals 15 residues. This chain's CDR3 is CASSLDGTRMETQYF. The DNA for the CDR3 is TGCGCCAGCAGCTTGGACGGGACCCGCATGGAGACCCAGTACTTC.

This clonotype was seen many times. The CDR3 nucleotides read TGTGCCAGCAGCCTGTCGGGGACTAGCGGGGAATACGAGCAGTACTTC. Residues: CASSLSGTSGEYEQYF. The rearrangement joins TRBV13 to TRBJ2-7; 13 bases fit TRBD2. The CDR3 is made up of 16 amino acids. The ends lost 5 bases at V and 4 bases at J; junction bases unmatched: 8. Germline V gene lookup returns CDR1 PRHDT and CDR2 FYEKMQ (reference sequence). The full variable domain, with the rest looked up from reference TRBV13 and TRBJ2-7, is AAGVIQSPRHLIKEKRETATLKCYPIPRHDTVYWYQQGPGQDPQFLISFYEKMQSDKGSIPDRFSAQQFSDYHSELNMSSLELGDSALYFCASSLSGTSGEYEQYFGPGTRLTVT.

This clonotype was picked up many times. The chain links TRBV19 to TRBJ2-3, with 7 bases lining up with TRBD1. Germline lookup yields CDR1 LNHDA and CDR2 SQIVND (reference sequence). CDR3 size: 16 residues. The junction had 9 bases not matched to a gene; V was cut back by 4 bases and J by 2 bases. The CDR3 here is CASSRPGQRYTDTQYF. CDR3 DNA sequence: TGTGCCAGTAGTAGACCGGGACAGAGATACACAGATACGCAGTATTTT.

By sample share, this clonotype is medium-sized. V usage is TRBV10-3 and J usage is TRBJ2-5; TRBD2 is a possible D gene (6 bases). The CDR3 totals 13 residues. V dropped 9 bases and J dropped 2 bases, with 13 bases sitting between them. Germline V CDR1 and CDR2: ENHRY, SYGVKD. This chain's CDR3 is CAIGTPLQETQYF. The CDR3 DNA is TGTGCCATTGGGACTCCGCTACAAGAGACCCAGTACTTC.

This clonotype was observed many times. This chain links TRBV4-1 with TRBJ2-3; no clear D gene. Trimming pared 4 bases from V and 4 bases from J, leaving 15 bases between. The CDR3 contains 15 residues. Germline V gene sequence: CDR1 MGHRA, CDR2 YSYEKL. The CDR3 region has the DNA TGCGCCAGCAGCCCGGGTCAAGTCCATGCAGATACGCAGTATTTT. Protein sequence: CASSPGQVHADTQYF.

This clonotype was seen many times. V is TRBV4-2 and J is TRBJ2-7, with D uncertain. The CDR3 covers 11 residues. Germline assignment: CDR1 LGHNA and CDR2 YNFKEQ. The germline V and J ends were trimmed by 6 bases and 3 bases, with 6 bases remaining between them. The chain's CDR3 is CASRGNYEQYF. In DNA form, the CDR3 reads TGTGCCAGCAGGGGGAACTACGAGCAGTACTTC.

The sample holds many counts of this clonotype. V and J are TRBV28 and TRBJ2-2; D ambiguous. There are 15 residues in the CDR3. CDR1 and CDR2 from the germline V gene are MDHEN and SYDVKM. V was shortened by 3 bases and J by 3 bases, with 11 bases between the two germline ends. Here the CDR3 reads CASSFGSQYTGELFF. The CDR3 nucleotides are TGTGCCAGCAGTTTCGGTAGTCAGTACACCGGGGAGCTGTTTTTT.

Remarks on this clonotype: The junction and the germline gene differ at one end; a read error may be behind it. V and J are TRBV6-6 and TRBJ1-1; D call uncertain. This CDR3 spans 13 amino acids. Germline assignment: CDR1 MNHNY and CDR2 SVGAGI (reference sequence). The CDR3 DNA reads TGTGCCAGCCGTTACCCCCGGACGTCAGAAGCTTTCTTT. Protein: CASRYPRTSEAFF.

This clonotype occurred many times. The chain couples TRBV20-1 to TRBJ2-3; no clear D. Germline lookup yields CDR1 DFQATT and CDR2 SNEGSKA (reference sequence). The CDR3 is 15 amino acids. V shed 1 base and J shed 1 base, with 12 bases lying between them. The DNA of the CDR3 is TGCAGTGCTAGAGTCCCCAGGATTGGCACAGATACGCAGTATTTT. Its protein product is CSARVPRIGTDTQYF.

The chain recombines TRBV5-1 with TRBJ2-7; D gene uncertain. Germline V gives CDR1 SGHRS, CDR2 YFSETQ. Trimming stripped 0 bases from V and 7 bases from J, with 11 bases between. This CDR3 has 13 amino acids. CDR3 sequence (DNA): TGCGCCAGCAGCTTGGTCGCGCCCAGTGAGCAGTACTTC. It specifies CASSLVAPSEQYF.

There are many counts of this clonotype. The chain links TRBV7-2 to TRBJ2-3; D is ambiguous. Looked up from germline, CDR1 is SGHTA and CDR2 is FQGNSA. The CDR3 extends over 13 amino acids. V lost 3 bases and J 3 bases, leaving 7 bases between the germline ends. In DNA form, the CDR3 reads TGTGCCAGCAGCTTGCAGCCGACAGATACGCAGTATTTT. Protein product: CASSLQPTDTQYF.